This T cell receptor (beta chain) was identified during a study of regulatory T cells in long-lasting Graves disease. Described time point: persistent/refractory GD, antithyroid drugs over 5 years with positive TRAb. The TCR library used RNA extracted from PBMCs. CDR3 regions were amplified by Arm-PCR using iRepertoire HTBI primers to build TCR beta libraries. Each CDR3 protein gets one entry after TCRdb re-called the multiplex PCR reads with MiXCR. The profile covers approximately 470,000 distinct CDR3 sequences, with around 20% appearing a single time and 7.8% taken by the ten largest. Study-wide results and caveats: Among persistent patients, a larger number of public clonotypes were shared (around 2,700) than among newly diagnosed patients (under 1,000). Favoring TRBV28, TRBJ1-2 and TRBJ2-5 was a feature seen in persistent disease.

This clonotype was counted ten times or more. The antigen is unknown. Unmatched junction bases numbered 6, after V lost 4 bases and J lost 0 bases. This CDR3 contains 15 residues. CDR1 MNHNS and CDR2 SASEGT come from the germline V gene. The chain combines TRBV6-1 with TRBJ2-7, with 7 positions matching TRBD2. The receptor's source is a female donor with Graves disease. The material was peripheral blood mononuclear cells (PBMCs), obtained when the disease was refractory, from a patient treated with antithyroid drugs. CDR3 in DNA: TGTGCCAGCAGTGGGTCTAGCGGATACTCCTACGAGCAGTACTTC. It codes for CASSGSSGYSYEQYF.